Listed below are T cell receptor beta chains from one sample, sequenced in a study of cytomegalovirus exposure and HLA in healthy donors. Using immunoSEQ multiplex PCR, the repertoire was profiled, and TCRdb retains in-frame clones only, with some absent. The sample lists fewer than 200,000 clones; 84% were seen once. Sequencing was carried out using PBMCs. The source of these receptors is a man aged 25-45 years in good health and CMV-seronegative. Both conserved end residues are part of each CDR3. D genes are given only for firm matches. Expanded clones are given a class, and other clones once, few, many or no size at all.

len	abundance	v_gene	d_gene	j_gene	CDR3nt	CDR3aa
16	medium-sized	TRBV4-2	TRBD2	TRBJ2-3	TGTGCCAGCAGCCAAGATCGCGGGGGGGCCACAGATACGCAGTATTTT	CASSQDRGGATDTQYF
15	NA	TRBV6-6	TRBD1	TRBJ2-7	TGTGCCAGCATCGGACAGGGAGGAGTTTCCTACGAGCAGTACTTC	CASIGQGGVSYEQYF
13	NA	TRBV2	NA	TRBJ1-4	TGTGCCAGCGGAGGGGCAACTAATGAAAAACTGTTTTTT	CASGGATNEKLFF
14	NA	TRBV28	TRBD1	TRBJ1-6	TGTGCCAGCAGTTTACCCCGGGACAGGGGGCCCCTCCACTTT	CASSLPRDRGPLHF
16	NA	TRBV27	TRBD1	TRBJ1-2	TGTGCCAGCAGTTTATCCCCCCGGACAGGCCACTATGGCTACACCTTC	CASSLSPRTGHYGYTF
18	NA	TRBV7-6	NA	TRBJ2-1	TGTGCCAGCAGCCCCACCTCCGGGACAACGAGCTCCTACAATGAGCAGTTCTTC	CASSPTSGTTSSYNEQFF
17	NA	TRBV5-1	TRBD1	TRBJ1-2	TGCGCCAGCAGCAAGGTCACCTCCGGGACAGGGGTTAAAGGCTACACCTTC	CASSKVTSGTGVKGYTF
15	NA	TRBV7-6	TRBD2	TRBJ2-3	TGTGCCAGCAGAGGAGCGGGGGGGCCGTTAGATACGCAGTATTTT	CASRGAGGPLDTQYF
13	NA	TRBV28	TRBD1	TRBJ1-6	TGTGCCAGCAGTTCACAGGGGAATTCACCCCTCCACTTT	CASSSQGNSPLHF
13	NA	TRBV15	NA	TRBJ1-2	TGTGCCACCAGCAGGACCCCGGGTGGCGGCTACACCTTC	CATSRTPGGGYTF
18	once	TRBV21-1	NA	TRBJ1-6	TGTGCCAGCAGCAAAGTTAGCGCCGGGACAGGCTTGTTTCAGAACCTCCACTTT	CASSKVSAGTGLFQNLHF
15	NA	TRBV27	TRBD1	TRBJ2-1	TGTGCCAGCAGTTCCGGGACAGGGGTCCATGTCCAGCAGTTCTTC	CASSSGTGVHVQQFF
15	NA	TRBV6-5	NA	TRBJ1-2	TGTGCCAGCAGTCGAAGACAGGATCTGAACTATGGCTACACCTTC	CASSRRQDLNYGYTF
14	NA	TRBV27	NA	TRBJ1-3	TGTGCCAGCAGCTCTAACCGGTACAGCAACACCATATATTTT	CASSSNRYSNTIYF
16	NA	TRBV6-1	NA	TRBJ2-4	TGTGCCAGCAGTGAAGCTGGGGAGAAGGCCAAAAACATTCAGTACTTC	CASSEAGEKAKNIQYF
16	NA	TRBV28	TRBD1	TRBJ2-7	TGTGCCAGCAGCTTCGGGACAGGGGGTCCCTCGTACGAGCAGTACTTC	CASSFGTGGPSYEQYF
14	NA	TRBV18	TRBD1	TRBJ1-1	TGTGCCAGCTCACCAACGGACAGGGCGACTGAAGCTTTCTTT	CASSPTDRATEAFF
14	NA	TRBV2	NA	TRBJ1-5	TGTGCCAGCAGTGAAGTCGACACAAATCAGCCCCAGCATTTT	CASSEVDTNQPQHF
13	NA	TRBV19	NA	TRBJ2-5	TGTGCCAGTAGTATCAGGTACCAAGAGACCCAGTACTTC	CASSIRYQETQYF
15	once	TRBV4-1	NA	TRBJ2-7	TGCGCCAGCAGCCAAGATAGATCCCTGAGCTACGAGCAGTACTTC	CASSQDRSLSYEQYF
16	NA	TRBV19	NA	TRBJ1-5	TGTGCCAGTAGTCTTGGGCTGACAGTTATCAATCAGCCCCAGCATTTT	CASSLGLTVINQPQHF
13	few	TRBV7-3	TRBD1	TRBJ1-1	TGTGCCAGCAGTCAGGGGGCAAGAACTGAAGCTTTCTTT	CASSQGARTEAFF